These 21 T cell receptor beta chains came from one sample sequenced in a study of blood T cell repertoires in COVID-19. This table comes from immunoSEQ multiplex PCR, and its TCRdb copy is limited to in-frame clones, with some not included. The sample consists of about 300,000 clones, approximately 88% of them appearing once. Sequenced material: peripheral blood. The receptor source for this set is a man in his late teens or twenties who had recovered from COVID-19.

The chain carries TRBV11-2 and TRBJ2-7; TRBD1 agrees at 9 bases. The germline V gene encodes CDR1 SGHAT and CDR2 FQNNGV. The J segment lost 4 bases and the V segment lost 5 bases, leaving 12 bases of the junction unmatched. The CDR3 covers 16 residues. The CDR3, as DNA: TGTGCCAGCAGCGAGACCTCCGGGACAGGGAATTACGAGCAGTACTTC. Encoded protein: CASSETSGTGNYEQYF. The whole variable domain, filled in from reference TRBV11-2 and TRBJ2-7, reads EAGVAQSPRYKIIEKRQSVAFWCNPISGHATLYWYQQILGQGPKLLIQFQNNGVVDDSQLPKDRFSAERLKGVDSTLKIQPAKLEDSAVYLCASSETSGTGNYEQYFGPGTRLTVT.

J is TRBJ2-1 and V is TRBV28, with 10 bases aligning to TRBD1. The length of the CDR3 is 19 residues. Germline CDR1 MDHEN, CDR2 SYDVKM. With V trimmed by 8 bases and J by 6 bases, 22 bases remained unmatched. The DNA of the CDR3 is TGTGCCAGCCTTCTGCGACAGGGGGCGTTCCGGGACTGGCTCAATGAGCAGTTCTTC. Translating gives CASLLRQGAFRDWLNEQFF.

Here the CDR3 reads CASSPPTGGPNEKLFF. Written as DNA, the CDR3 is TGCGCCAGCAGCCCGCCGACAGGGGGCCCTAATGAAAAACTGTTTTTT. The V gene is TRBV5-1, the J gene TRBJ1-4; 10 positions match TRBD1. This CDR3 has 16 amino acids. V trimming: 4 bases; J trimming: 3 bases; junction bases outside the gene matches: 6. Looked up from germline, CDR1 is SGHRS and CDR2 is YFSETQ. Looking up the rest from reference TRBV5-1 and TRBJ1-4 gives the full variable domain: KAGVTQTPRYLIKTRGQQVTLSCSPISGHRSVSWYQQTPGQGLQFLFEYFSETQRNKGNFPGRFSGRQFSNSRSEMNVSTLELGDSALYLCASSPPTGGPNEKLFFGSGTQLSVL.

The genes are TRBV4-1 and TRBJ1-1, with TRBD1 as a possible D gene (5 bases). With 6 bases removed from V and 6 bases from J, the gap between germline ends came to 14 bases. This CDR3 is 13 amino acids long. Per germline, CDR1 MGHRA and CDR2 YSYEKL. The CDR3 nucleotides read TGCGCCAGCAGTCCCGGAGGGGCGGCTGAAGCTTTCTTT. Translated: CASSPGGAAEAFF.

The chain uses TRBV4-2 and TRBJ2-2; 12 bases align to TRBD2. This CDR3 comprises 16 residues. V gave up 2 bases and J gave up 6 bases; unmatched junction bases: 4. CDR1 is LGHNA, CDR2 YNFKEQ, per germline. The CDR3, as DNA: TGTGCCAGCAGCCAACCGACTAGCGGGGGTCCCGGGGAGCTGTTTTTT. Its protein is CASSQPTSGGPGELFF.

The rearrangement joins TRBV9 to TRBJ2-3; 8 nucleotides match TRBD1. The CDR3 runs 17 residues. From germline, CDR1 is SGDLS and CDR2 YYNGEE. Trimming cost V 3 bases and J 4 bases; bases outside gene matches: 13. CDR3 coding DNA: TGTGCCAGCAGCGATAAGGGACAGGAAGCCCCCCCAGATACGCAGTATTTT. Translating it yields CASSDKGQEAPPDTQYF.

The chain uses TRBV5-4 and TRBJ1-1, with D possibly TRBD1 on 6 matching bases. CDR1 is SGHNT and CDR2 is YYREEE in the germline V gene (reference sequence). V gave up 4 bases and J gave up 2 bases, with 12 bases separating them. The CDR3 has 14 residues. CDR3 amino acids: CASSRGQQNTEAFF. The CDR3 DNA reads as TGTGCCAGCAGCCGCGGACAGCAAAACACTGAAGCTTTCTTT.

The CDR3 DNA reads TGTGCCAGCAGCCCAAGGGAGCACTACGAGCAGTACTTC. Its protein product is CASSPREHYEQYF. The rearrangement joins TRBV7-9 to TRBJ2-7, with D perhaps TRBD2 (5 bases). V was clipped by 5 bases and J by 3 bases, with 11 bases between them. Germline values: CDR1 SEHNR, CDR2 FQNEAQ (reference sequence). The CDR3 loop spans 13 amino acids.

V and J are TRBV27 and TRBJ1-1; a weak D match, TRBD1 (5 bases). Per the germline V gene, CDR1 is MNHEY and CDR2 is SMNVEV (reference sequence). V was trimmed by 3 bases and J by 3 bases, leaving 8 bases between them. CDR3 size: 13 residues. CDR3 region: CASSFGRDTEAFF. The CDR3 DNA is TGTGCCAGCAGTTTTGGCAGGGACACTGAAGCTTTCTTT.

The chain employs TRBV7-8 and TRBJ1-1; D call uncertain. Germline CDR1 reads SGHVS; CDR2 reads FQNEAQ. The CDR3 is 15 amino acids. The V end lost 2 bases, the J end lost 3 bases, and 13 bases lay between the germline ends. CDR3 bases: TGTGCCAGCAGCTTAATTACGTGGGGAGACACTGAAGCTTTCTTT. This gives the protein CASSLITWGDTEAFF.

The rearrangement uses TRBV5-5 and TRBJ1-1; the D is unclear. CDR3 length equals 14 residues. The V gene's germline CDR1 is SGHKS and CDR2 YYEKEE (reference sequence). V was cut by 4 bases and J by 0 bases, with 10 bases left in between. The CDR3 spells CASSIRGMNTEAFF. The DNA of the CDR3 is TGTGCCAGCAGCATAAGAGGGATGAACACTGAAGCTTTCTTT.

V usage is TRBV5-6 and J usage is TRBJ2-1; no clear D. The CDR3 length is 11 residues. Trimming pared 1 base from V and 9 bases from J, leaving 5 bases between. The V gene's germline CDR1 is SGHDT and CDR2 YYEEEE. In DNA, the CDR3 is TGTGCCAGCAGCTTGTATTCTGAGCAGTTCTTC. Translated, it gives CASSLYSEQFF.

V gene TRBV7-6 combines with J gene TRBJ2-1; 9 bases line up with TRBD2. The CDR3 consists of 17 residues. Germline CDR1 is SGHVS and CDR2 is FNYEAQ. Trimming cost V 1 base and J 6 bases; bases outside gene matches: 10. In DNA, the CDR3 is TGTGCCAGCAGCTTAGGCTTAGCGGGAGAGTCTGGCAATGAGCAGTTCTTC. Encoded protein: CASSLGLAGESGNEQFF. The variable domain in full, with the rest retrieved from reference TRBV7-6 and TRBJ2-1, is GAGVSQSPRYKVTKRGQDVALRCDPISGHVSLYWYRQALGQGPEFLTYFNYEAQQDKSGLPNDRFSAERPEGSISTLTIQRTEQRDSAMYRCASSLGLAGESGNEQFFGPGTRLTVL.

This clone has a single count. V is TRBV2 and J is TRBJ2-1, with 7 positions matching TRBD1. Germline trimming cut 6 bases from V and 7 bases from J; bases unmatched to any gene: 12. This CDR3 is 15 amino acids long. Germline values: CDR1 SNHLY, CDR2 FYNNEI. The chain's CDR3 is CASSLGTVVENEQFF. CDR3 sequence (DNA): TGTGCCAGCAGCCTCGGGACAGTAGTTGAGAATGAGCAGTTCTTC.

V usage is TRBV5-1 and J usage is TRBJ2-5; D uncertain. From germline, CDR1 is SGHRS and CDR2 YFSETQ. Trimming removed 0 bases from V and 1 base from J, with 4 bases in between. The length of the CDR3 is 13 residues. DNA for the CDR3: TGCGCCAGCAGCTTGGGCAGCCAAGAGACCCAGTACTTC. Translated, it gives CASSLGSQETQYF. The complete variable domain, with remaining parts taken from reference TRBV5-1 and TRBJ2-5, reads KAGVTQTPRYLIKTRGQQVTLSCSPISGHRSVSWYQQTPGQGLQFLFEYFSETQRNKGNFPGRFSGRQFSNSRSEMNVSTLELGDSALYLCASSLGSQETQYFGPGTRLLVL.

This chain links TRBV27 with TRBJ2-1; 11 bases fit TRBD2. There are 15 residues in the CDR3. Germline CDR1 and CDR2: MNHEY and SMNVEV (reference sequence). Trimming removed 6 bases from V and 7 bases from J; junction bases left unmatched: 8. CDR3 coding DNA: TGTGCCAGCAGATTAGCGGGAGGGGTGTTTAATGAGCAGTTCTTC. Protein sequence: CASRLAGGVFNEQFF.

The chain has TRBV29-1 and TRBJ1-3, with TRBD1 matching 9 bases. Germline V CDR1 and CDR2: SQVTM, ANQGSEA. The CDR3 contains 13 residues. Germline trimming cut 8 bases from V and 2 bases from J; bases unmatched to any gene: 4. The CDR3 sequence: CSFRTGAGNTIYF. As DNA, the CDR3 is TGCAGCTTCCGGACAGGGGCTGGAAACACCATATATTTT. Using reference TRBV29-1 and TRBJ1-3 for the parts outside the CDR3, the full variable domain is SAVISQKPSRDICQRGTSLTIQCQVDSQVTMMFWYRQQPGQSLTLIATANQGSEATYESGFVIDKFPISRPNLTFSTLTVSNMSPEDSSIYLCSFRTGAGNTIYFGEGSWLTVV.

Here the CDR3 DNA reads TGTGCCAGCAGCCCCCCAGGGGAAGAGTATGGCTACACCTTC. It encodes CASSPPGEEYGYTF. This chain uses TRBV5-6 with TRBJ1-2; D possibly corresponds to TRBD1 (6 bases). CDR3 length: 14 residues. V shed 4 bases and J shed 5 bases, with 15 bases lying between them. CDR1 and CDR2 from the germline V gene are SGHDT and YYEEEE.

The chain employs TRBV19 and TRBJ1-1; D gene ambiguous. Trimming took off 3 bases at V and 1 base at J, with 9 bases between the two ends. Germline V gene data show CDR1 as LNHDA and CDR2 as SQIVND (reference sequence). The CDR3 totals 14 residues. The CDR3 DNA is TGTGCCAGTAGTATCCCGGGTGGGAACACTGAAGCTTTCTTT. Encoded protein: CASSIPGGNTEAFF. The full variable domain, in which reference TRBV19 and TRBJ1-1 provide the parts outside the CDR3, is DGGITQSPKYLFRKEGQNVTLSCEQNLNHDAMYWYRQDPGQGLRLIYYSQIVNDFQKGDIAEGYSVSREKKESFPLTVTSAQKNPTAFYLCASSIPGGNTEAFFGQGTRLTVV.

The V call is TRBV29-1, the J call TRBJ2-5; tentatively, D is TRBD2 (6 bases). V lost 4 bases and J 0 bases, leaving 6 bases between the germline ends. Looked up from germline, CDR1 is SQVTM and CDR2 is ANQGSEA. This CDR3 has 12 amino acids. The CDR3, as DNA: TGCAGCGTTGGGGGGGACCAAGAGACCCAGTACTTC. Translation gives CSVGGDQETQYF.

The V call is TRBV2, the J call TRBJ2-2, with D perhaps TRBD2 (5 bases). In germline, CDR1 is SNHLY, CDR2 FYNNEI. V shed 3 bases and J shed 4 bases, with 12 bases lying between them. The CDR3 contains 15 residues. CDR3 sequence: CASSEASQVTGELFF. DNA for the CDR3: TGTGCCAGCAGTGAGGCTAGCCAGGTCACCGGGGAGCTGTTTTTT.